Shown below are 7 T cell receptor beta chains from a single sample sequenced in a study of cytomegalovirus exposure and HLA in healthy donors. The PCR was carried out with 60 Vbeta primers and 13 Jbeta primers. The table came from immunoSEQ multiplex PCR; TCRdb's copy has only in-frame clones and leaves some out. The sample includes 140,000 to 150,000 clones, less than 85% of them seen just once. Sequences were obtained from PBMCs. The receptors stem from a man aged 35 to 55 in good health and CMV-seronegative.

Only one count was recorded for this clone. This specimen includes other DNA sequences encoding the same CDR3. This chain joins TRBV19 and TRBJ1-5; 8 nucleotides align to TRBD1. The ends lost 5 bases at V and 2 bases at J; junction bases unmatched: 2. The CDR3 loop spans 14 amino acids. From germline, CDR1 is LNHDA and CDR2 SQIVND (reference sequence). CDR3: CASSGTGGNQPQHF. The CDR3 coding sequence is TGTGCCAGTAGTGGGACAGGCGGCAATCAGCCCCAGCATTTT.

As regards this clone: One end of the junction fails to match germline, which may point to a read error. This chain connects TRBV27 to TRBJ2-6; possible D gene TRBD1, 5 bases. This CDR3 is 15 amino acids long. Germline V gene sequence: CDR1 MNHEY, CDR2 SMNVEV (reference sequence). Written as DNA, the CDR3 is TGTGCCAGCAGTTCCTCTCACTCTGGGGCCAACGGCCTGACTTTC. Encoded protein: CASSSSHSGANGLTF.

CDR3 DNA sequence: TGTGCCAGCAGTCTACAGGGTTCCCTCTCAACCTCCGAGCAGTACTTC. It yields the protein CASSLQGSLSTSEQYF. This sequence joins TRBV5-4 and TRBJ2-5; a weak D match, TRBD1 (6 bases). Gene TRBJ2-7 matches the end of the DNA better, so the J call may be wrong. CDR3 size: 16 residues. Germline CDR1 SGHNT, CDR2 YYREEE (reference sequence).

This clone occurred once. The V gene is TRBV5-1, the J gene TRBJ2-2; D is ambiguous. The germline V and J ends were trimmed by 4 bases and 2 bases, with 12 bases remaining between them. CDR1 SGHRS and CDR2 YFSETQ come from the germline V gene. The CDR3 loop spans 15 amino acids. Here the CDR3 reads CASSLMPGNTGELFF. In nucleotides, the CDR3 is TGCGCCAGCAGCCTGATGCCAGGCAACACCGGGGAGCTGTTTTTT.

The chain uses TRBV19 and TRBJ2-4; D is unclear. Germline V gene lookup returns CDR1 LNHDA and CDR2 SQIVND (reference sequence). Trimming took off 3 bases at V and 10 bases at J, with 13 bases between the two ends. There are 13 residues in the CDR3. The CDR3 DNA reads TGTGCCAGTAGTATTGATTCGGCGACTATTCAGTACTTC. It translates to CASSIDSATIQYF. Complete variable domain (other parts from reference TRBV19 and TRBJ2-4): DGGITQSPKYLFRKEGQNVTLSCEQNLNHDAMYWYRQDPGQGLRLIYYSQIVNDFQKGDIAEGYSVSREKKESFPLTVTSAQKNPTAFYLCASSIDSATIQYFGAGTRLSVL.

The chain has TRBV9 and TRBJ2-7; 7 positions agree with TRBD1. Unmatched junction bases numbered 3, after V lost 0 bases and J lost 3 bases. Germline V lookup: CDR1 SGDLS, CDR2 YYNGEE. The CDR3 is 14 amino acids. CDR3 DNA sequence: TGTGCCAGCAGCGTAGGGACAGGAGTCTACGAGCAGTACTTC. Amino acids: CASSVGTGVYEQYF.

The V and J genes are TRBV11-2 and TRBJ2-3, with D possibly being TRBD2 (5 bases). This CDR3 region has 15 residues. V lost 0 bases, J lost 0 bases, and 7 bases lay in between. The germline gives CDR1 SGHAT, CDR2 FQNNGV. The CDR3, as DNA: TGTGCCAGCAGCTTAGATGGCGGGAGCACAGATACGCAGTATTTT. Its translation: CASSLDGGSTDTQYF.